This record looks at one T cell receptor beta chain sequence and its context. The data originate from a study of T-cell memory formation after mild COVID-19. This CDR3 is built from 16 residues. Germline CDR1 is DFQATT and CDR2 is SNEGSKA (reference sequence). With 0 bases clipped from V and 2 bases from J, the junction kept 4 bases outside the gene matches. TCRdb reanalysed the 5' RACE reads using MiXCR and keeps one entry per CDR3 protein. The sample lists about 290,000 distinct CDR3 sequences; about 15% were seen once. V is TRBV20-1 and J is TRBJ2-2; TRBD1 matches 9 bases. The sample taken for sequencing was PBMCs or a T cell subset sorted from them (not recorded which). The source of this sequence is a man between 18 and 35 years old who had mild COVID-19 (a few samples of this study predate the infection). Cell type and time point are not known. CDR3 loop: CSAREGTGGNTGELFF. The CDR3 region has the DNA TGCAGTGCTAGAGAGGGCACAGGGGGCAACACCGGGGAGCTGTTTTTT.